This entry lists 23 T cell receptor beta chains sequenced from one sample in a study of identical twins. From the 5' RACE reads, TCRdb called clonotypes with MiXCR, one entry per CDR3 protein. The sample lists some 330,000 distinct CDR3 sequences; roughly 9% were seen once. The specimen sequenced was naive T cells sorted from blood. These TCRs come from a woman aged 50 to 60 in good health.

The sample holds a few counts of this clonotype. The chain couples TRBV19 to TRBJ2-6, with D possibly TRBD2 on 6 matching bases. V lost 5 bases and J 0 bases, leaving 14 bases between the germline ends. CDR1 is LNHDA and CDR2 is SQIVND in the germline V gene (reference sequence). The CDR3 is made up of 17 amino acids. The CDR3 DNA is TGTGCCAGTAGTGGGGGGACTGTCCTCTCTGGGGCCAACGTCCTGACTTTC. Translating it yields CASSGGTVLSGANVLTF. Full variable domain (remainder filled in from reference TRBV19 and TRBJ2-6): DGGITQSPKYLFRKEGQNVTLSCEQNLNHDAMYWYRQDPGQGLRLIYYSQIVNDFQKGDIAEGYSVSREKKESFPLTVTSAQKNPTAFYLCASSGGTVLSGANVLTFGAGSRLTVL.

The chain joins TRBV20-1 to TRBJ2-7; 14 nucleotides agree with TRBD2. The germline gives CDR1 DFQATT, CDR2 SNEGSKA (reference sequence). This CDR3 has 13 amino acids. V lost 6 bases, J lost 6 bases, and 4 bases stayed unmatched. The CDR3: CSAGLAGVSEQYF. CDR3 nucleotide sequence: TGCAGTGCGGGACTAGCGGGAGTTTCCGAGCAGTACTTC.

The rearrangement joins TRBV7-8 to TRBJ2-7; D is possibly TRBD1 (6 bases). The CDR3 runs to 13 residues. In germline, CDR1 is SGHVS, CDR2 FQNEAQ. V lost 3 bases to trimming and J lost 6 bases, with 12 bases between them. DNA for the CDR3: TGTGCCAGCAGCTTCTTACAGGGTGGCGAGCAGTACTTC. This translates into CASSFLQGGEQYF.

This rearrangement joins TRBV4-1 to TRBJ2-1; either TRBD1 or TRBD2 may supply D (5 bases each). The V gene's germline CDR1 is MGHRA and CDR2 YSYEKL. The CDR3 spans 16 residues. Trimming pared 1 base from V and 0 bases from J, leaving 10 bases between. The CDR3 nucleotides are TGCGCCAGCAGCCAAGTCGGGACGAGCTCCTACAATGAGCAGTTCTTC. Protein sequence: CASSQVGTSSYNEQFF.

This clonotype has a handful of counts. The CDR3 here is CSATPLAGGGETQYF. CDR3 nucleotide sequence: TGCAGTGCTACCCCCCTAGCGGGAGGAGGAGAGACCCAGTACTTC. The rearrangement joins TRBV20-1 to TRBJ2-5, with 11 positions matching TRBD2. Trimming cost V 4 bases and J 4 bases; bases outside gene matches: 8. This CDR3 is 15 amino acids long. Per germline, CDR1 DFQATT and CDR2 SNEGSKA (reference sequence).

V and J are TRBV2 and TRBJ2-5; D not certain. Germline V lookup: CDR1 SNHLY, CDR2 FYNNEI. The length of the CDR3 is 14 residues. Trimming shortened V by 2 bases and J by 5 bases, and 12 bases separated the two germline ends. CDR3 sequence: CASSELQAVETQYF. The CDR3 DNA reads as TGTGCCAGCAGTGAACTCCAGGCCGTCGAGACCCAGTACTTC.

The sample holds a few counts of this clonotype. The chain combines TRBV15 with TRBJ2-3, with 9 bases lining up with TRBD2. V dropped 0 bases and J dropped 4; count of bases not matched to a gene: 8. Germline assignment: CDR1 LNHNV and CDR2 YYDKDF (reference sequence). CDR3 length: 17 amino acids. CDR3 bases: TGTGCCACCAGCAGAGATCTGGGTAGCGGGAGTTCAGATACGCAGTATTTT. It is translated as CATSRDLGSGSSDTQYF.

Ten or more counts support this clonotype. The J gene is TRBJ2-1, the V gene TRBV5-1; TRBD1 or TRBD2 may be the D gene (6 bases each). Germline CDR1 SGHRS, CDR2 YFSETQ. V was clipped by 0 bases and J by 0 bases, with 22 bases between them. The CDR3 consists of 20 residues. The CDR3 loop is CASSLGGAVISGYSYNEQFF. CDR3 nucleotide sequence: TGCGCCAGCAGCTTGGGGGGGGCCGTGATTAGCGGCTACTCCTACAATGAGCAGTTCTTC.

The chain has TRBV24-1 and TRBJ2-7, with TRBD2 matching over 12 bases. This CDR3 is 15 amino acids long. CDR1 is KGHDR, CDR2 SFDVKD, per germline. With V trimmed by 3 bases and J by 7 bases, 6 bases remained unmatched. The CDR3 spells CATSDRLAGAHEQYF. Here the CDR3 DNA reads TGTGCCACCAGTGATAGACTAGCGGGAGCTCATGAGCAGTACTTC.

A remark on this clonotype: At one of its ends the junction is not consistent with the germline gene, which may arise from a read error. V gene TRBV2 combines with J gene TRBJ1-1, with 10 bases lining up with TRBD1. Germline CDR1 and CDR2: SNHLY and FYNNEI. The CDR3 runs 13 residues. This chain's CDR3 is CASKGQGNPEAFF. In DNA form, the CDR3 reads TGTGCCAGCAAGGGACAGGGGAACCCTGAAGCTTTCTTT.

This clonotype appeared many times. The chain uses TRBV5-1 and TRBJ2-1, with D perhaps TRBD2 (5 bases). The germline CDR1 and CDR2 sequences are SGHRS and YFSETQ. The germline V and J ends were trimmed by 4 bases and 5 bases, with 16 bases remaining between them. The CDR3 contains 15 residues. The CDR3 spells CASSGRKSGNNEQFF. CDR3 bases: TGCGCCAGCAGCGGACGAAAAAGCGGAAACAATGAGCAGTTCTTC.

In this sample, this clonotype turned up many times. The rearrangement uses TRBV24-1 and TRBJ1-1; D gene ambiguous. Germline V lookup: CDR1 KGHDR, CDR2 SFDVKD. The CDR3 runs to 11 residues. Trimming removed 6 bases at V and 1 base at J, with 2 bases between. Here the CDR3 reads CATSTNTEAFF. Written as DNA, the CDR3 is TGTGCCACCAGTACGAACACTGAAGCTTTCTTT.

V gene TRBV12-5 combines with J gene TRBJ2-1; 9 nucleotides agree with TRBD1. The germline V gene encodes CDR1 LGHNT and CDR2 FRNRAP. With 4 bases clipped from V and 4 bases from J, the junction kept 5 bases outside the gene matches. This CDR3 region has 15 residues. The CDR3 DNA sequence: TGTGCTAGTGGTTCCGGGACAGGGTCTTACAATGAGCAGTTCTTC. Its protein is CASGSGTGSYNEQFF.

This clonotype was seen many times. This chain links TRBV12-3 or TRBV12-4 with TRBJ1-5, with TRBD1 matching 8 bases. The CDR3 is 14 amino acids. After removal of 4 bases from V and 7 bases from J, the junction contained 6 bases not matched to a gene. CDR3 amino acids: CASSYRGEKQPQHF. CDR3 sequence (DNA): TGTGCCAGCAGTTACAGGGGGGAGAAGCAGCCCCAGCATTTT.

The sample holds a few counts of this clonotype. V is TRBV6-5 and J is TRBJ1-1; D gene unclear. V was cut by 8 bases and J by 5 bases, with 12 bases left in between. CDR1 MNHEY and CDR2 SVGAGI come from the germline V gene. This CDR3 has 12 amino acids. CDR3 coding DNA: TGTGCCAGCCTCGCATTTGGGACTGAAGCTTTCTTT. As protein: CASLAFGTEAFF.

This clonotype was detected many times. The chain employs TRBV12-3 or TRBV12-4 and TRBJ2-1; no clear D. The CDR3 loop spans 13 amino acids. V lost 3 bases and J lost 8, with 11 bases in between. The DNA for the CDR3 is TGTGCCAGCAGTTTCAGCCAAGTAGATGAGCAGTTCTTC. Its translation: CASSFSQVDEQFF.

This clonotype was detected many times. V and J are TRBV10-3 and TRBJ1-1, with a tentative D call TRBD1 (5 bases). The germline V gene encodes CDR1 ENHRY and CDR2 SYGVKD. V lost 7 bases to trimming and J lost 5 bases, with 11 bases between them. The length of the CDR3 is 12 residues. CDR3 loop: CAIKGTLTEAFF. CDR3 DNA: TGTGCCATCAAGGGGACCCTAACTGAAGCTTTCTTT.

This clonotype has ten or more counts. The J gene is TRBJ2-2, the V gene TRBV12-3 or TRBV12-4; possibly TRBD1 or TRBD2 for D (5 bases each). The CDR3 runs 17 residues. Trimming took off 9 bases at V and 8 bases at J, with 28 bases between the two ends. CDR3 bases: TGTGCCAGAAAAAGAGTCCGGGACCCGTTTTTCGGGGGGGAGCTGTTTTTT. Amino acids: CARKRVRDPFFGGELFF.

The chain carries TRBV12-3 or TRBV12-4 and TRBJ2-5, with D unresolved. Trimming removed 3 bases from V and 7 bases from J, with 12 bases in between. CDR3 length equals 13 residues. For the CDR3, the DNA is TGTGCCAGCAGTTTGAGAGTTAATAGGACCCAGTACTTC. Protein: CASSLRVNRTQYF.

This clonotype was detected only once. V gene TRBV7-9 combines with J gene TRBJ2-6; 8 nucleotides agree with TRBD1. CDR1 is SEHNR, CDR2 FQNEAQ, per germline (reference sequence). The CDR3 has 18 residues. With 5 bases clipped from V and 0 bases from J, the junction kept 9 bases outside the gene matches. In nucleotides, the CDR3 is TGTGCCAGCAGCCTCCTCGGGACAGGTATCTCTGGGGCCAACGTCCTGACTTTC. Translated: CASSLLGTGISGANVLTF.

The rearrangement links TRBV27 to TRBJ2-1, with D perhaps TRBD2 (5 bases). The CDR3 has 13 residues. Germline CDR1 is MNHEY and CDR2 is SMNVEV (reference sequence). The V end was cut by 5 bases, the J end by 8 bases, with 13 bases between. The CDR3 DNA follows: TGTGCCAGCAGTCTCCCCCGGACTGATGAGCAGTTCTTC. Translating gives CASSLPRTDEQFF.

V and J are TRBV5-1 and TRBJ1-2; D may be TRBD1 (6 bases). The CDR3 spans 12 residues. V shed 4 bases and J shed 2 bases, with 6 bases lying between them. CDR1 and CDR2 (germline): SGHRS, YFSETQ. For the CDR3, the DNA is TGCGCCAGCAGCGGACAGAACTATGGCTACACCTTC. Protein product: CASSGQNYGYTF.

This clonotype came up a few times. The V call is TRBV20-1, the J call TRBJ2-3; D possibly corresponds to TRBD2 (6 bases). Trimming cost V 5 bases and J 0 bases, with 15 bases left between them. CDR1 DFQATT and CDR2 SNEGSKA come from the germline V gene (reference sequence). The length of the CDR3 is 15 residues. CDR3 residues: CSARGIPFSTDTQYF. The CDR3 DNA reads as TGCAGTGCTCGCGGGATCCCCTTTAGCACAGATACGCAGTATTTT.